The T cell receptor beta chain under discussion was sequenced for a study of blood T cell repertoires in COVID-19. Overall study context: Acute and convalescent COVID-19 samples came from the United States, Italy and Spain.

The repertoire was sequenced with immunoSEQ multiplex PCR; TCRdb's copy has only in-frame clones and lacks some. The data hold over 150,000 clones, with 84% observed a single time. This CDR3 comprises 14 residues. Germline values: CDR1 MNHEY, CDR2 SMNVEV (reference sequence). Unmatched junction bases numbered 3, after V lost 6 bases and J lost 1 base. This receptor was taken from a human donor in a cohort sampled during active COVID-19. Sequenced: peripheral blood. This chain uses TRBV27 with TRBJ2-7, with 10 bases that match TRBD2. The CDR3 loop is CASRIAGGSYEQYF. DNA for the CDR3: TGTGCCAGCAGGATAGCGGGAGGTTCCTACGAGCAGTACTTC.